These 16 T cell receptor beta chains were sequenced from one sample in a study of spatial heterogeneity in lung cancer. One entry per CDR3 protein, called by TCRdb with MiXCR from the 5' RACE reads. In the table there are 40,000 to 45,000 distinct CDR3 sequences, roughly 13% of which are singletons. Time point meaning: sample taken at primary tumor resection. Tumor, nontumor lung or frozen PBMC supplied whole RNA, sequenced without sorting. Sample: PBMCs, taken at surgery. Source of these receptors: a male donor with early-stage non-small cell lung cancer.

The V and J genes are TRBV3-1 and TRBJ2-3; tentative D call: TRBD2 (5 bases). In germline, CDR1 is LGHDT, CDR2 YNNKEL (reference sequence). V lost 3 bases and J 4 bases, leaving 8 bases between the germline ends. The CDR3 has 13 residues. This chain's CDR3 is CASSHGESDTQYF. The CDR3 nucleotides are TGTGCCAGCAGCCACGGGGAATCAGATACGCAGTATTTT.

The sample holds a few counts of this clonotype. J is TRBJ1-2 and V is TRBV5-1, with D uncertain. Between the trimmed V and J ends, which lost 6 bases and 8 bases, there was a span of 14 bases. CDR3 length equals 12 residues. Germline CDR1 reads SGHRS; CDR2 reads YFSETQ. The CDR3 protein is CASKGGGDGYTF. The DNA for the CDR3 is TGCGCCAGCAAAGGCGGAGGTGACGGCTACACCTTC.

V usage is TRBV3-1 and J usage is TRBJ2-5, with 8 bases that match TRBD2. The CDR3 runs 16 residues. Germline CDR1 and CDR2: LGHDT and YNNKEL (reference sequence). Losses at the gene ends were 0 bases for V and 3 bases for J; bases not matched to a gene: 6. CDR3 in amino acids: CASSQDRGGMEETQYF. The CDR3 nucleotides are TGTGCCAGCAGCCAAGATCGGGGGGGGATGGAAGAGACCCAGTACTTC.

The gene calls are TRBV5-8 and TRBJ2-5; D is unresolved. The CDR3 is 15 residues long. V lost 0 bases and J 5 bases, leaving 14 bases between the germline ends. Looked up from germline, CDR1 is SGHTS and CDR2 is YDEGEE. Here the CDR3 DNA reads TGTGCCAGCAGCTTGGAGGCCTACCAGCCGGAGACCCAGTACTTC. Amino acids: CASSLEAYQPETQYF.

A few counts support this clonotype. V is TRBV6-1 and J is TRBJ2-2; D ambiguous. This CDR3 contains 14 residues. Germline V gene lookup returns CDR1 MNHNS and CDR2 SASEGT. Trimming took off 4 bases at V and 2 bases at J, with 8 bases between the two ends. In DNA form, the CDR3 reads TGTGCCAGCAGTGTCACTTCTAACACCGGGGAGCTGTTTTTT. This translates into CASSVTSNTGELFF.

The rearrangement links TRBV11-3 to TRBJ2-3; 7 bases line up with TRBD1. The CDR3 is 14 amino acids. After removal of 4 bases from V and 2 bases from J, the junction contained 3 bases not matched to a gene. Germline V gene lookup returns CDR1 SGHNT and CDR2 YENEEA. The CDR3 loop reads CASSWGQSTDTQYF. The CDR3 DNA sequence: TGTGCCAGCAGCTGGGGACAGTCCACAGATACGCAGTATTTT. The variable domain in full, completed from reference TRBV11-3 and TRBJ2-3, reads EAGVVQSPRYKIIEKKQPVAFWCNPISGHNTLYWYLQNLGQGPELLIRYENEEAVDDSQLPKDRFSAERLKGVDSTLKIQPAELGDSAVYLCASSWGQSTDTQYFGPGTRLTVL.

This clonotype was counted between two and nine times. CDR3 nucleotide sequence: TGTGCCAGCAGCCCCGCCCGCGGGAAAAACACCGGGGAGCTGTTTTTT. Protein: CASSPARGKNTGELFF. The J gene is TRBJ2-2, the V gene TRBV3-1; D is perhaps TRBD2 (6 bases). Per germline, CDR1 LGHDT and CDR2 YNNKEL (reference sequence). V lost 4 bases and J lost 2, with 14 bases in between. The CDR3 covers 16 residues.

There are many counts of this clonotype. The chain links TRBV11-1 to TRBJ2-7; D gene uncertain. Deletions cut 2 bases from V and 0 bases from J, with 8 bases between. Germline V gives CDR1 SGHAT, CDR2 FQDESV (reference sequence). This CDR3 is built from 14 residues. CDR3 DNA: TGTGCCAGCAGCTTAATTAGGAGCTCCTACGAGCAGTACTTC. As protein: CASSLIRSSYEQYF.

This clonotype occurred a few times. The V call is TRBV20-1, the J call TRBJ2-2, with D maybe TRBD2 (7 bases). Germline assignment: CDR1 DFQATT and CDR2 SNEGSKA (reference sequence). V shed 3 bases and J shed 4 bases, with 15 bases lying between them. The CDR3 runs 15 residues. The DNA of the CDR3 is TGCAGTGCTAGTATTCCAGGGGAGGGCACCGGGGAGCTGTTTTTT. It translates to CSASIPGEGTGELFF.

The chain uses TRBV27 and TRBJ1-2, with D maybe TRBD1 (5 bases). CDR1 is MNHEY, CDR2 SMNVEV, per germline (reference sequence). The CDR3 is made up of 14 amino acids. The V end was cut by 0 bases, the J end by 4 bases, with 9 bases between. The CDR3 region has the DNA TGTGCCAGCAGTTTATCACCAGGGCCCTATGGCTACACCTTC. Encoded protein: CASSLSPGPYGYTF.

This clonotype was recorded many times. The rearrangement links TRBV5-4 to TRBJ2-2, with TRBD2 matching over 9 bases. V lost 4 bases, J lost 0 bases, and 4 bases stayed unmatched. Germline CDR1 reads SGHNT; CDR2 reads YYREEE (reference sequence). The CDR3 extends over 16 amino acids. This chain's CDR3 is CASSATSGANTGELFF. CDR3 DNA: TGTGCCAGCAGCGCGACTAGCGGAGCGAACACCGGGGAGCTGTTTTTT.

This chain connects TRBV7-2 to TRBJ1-6; unclear D gene. With 0 bases removed from V and 6 bases from J, the gap between germline ends came to 12 bases. The CDR3 contains 16 residues. Germline V lookup: CDR1 SGHTA, CDR2 FQGNSA. The chain's CDR3 is CASSLAPPGSNSPLHF. The CDR3 DNA reads as TGTGCCAGCAGCTTAGCGCCCCCGGGGTCTAATTCACCCCTCCACTTT.

This clonotype was observed at least ten times. This chain links TRBV10-3 with TRBJ2-3; perhaps TRBD2 as D (5 bases). This CDR3 has 11 residues. Germline loops: CDR1 ENHRY, CDR2 SYGVKD. Trimming took off 4 bases at V and 6 bases at J, with 5 bases between the two ends. CDR3: CAISAGDTQYF. CDR3 sequence (DNA): TGTGCCATCAGTGCGGGGGATACGCAGTATTTT.

J is TRBJ2-1 and V is TRBV7-9; D call uncertain. This CDR3 is built from 13 residues. Germline V gene data show CDR1 as SEHNR and CDR2 as FQNEAQ (reference sequence). Deletions cut 2 bases from V and 4 bases from J, with 6 bases between. For the CDR3, the DNA is TGTGCCAGCAGCTTAAGAGTTTACAATGAGCAGTTCTTC. Encoded protein: CASSLRVYNEQFF.

This clonotype was picked up a small number of times. This chain links TRBV29-1 with TRBJ1-4, with D uncertain. The CDR3 length is 11 residues. Germline CDR1 reads SQVTM; CDR2 reads ANQGSEA. Deletions cut 3 bases from V and 4 bases from J, with 3 bases between. The CDR3 loop reads CSVEVNEKLFF. The CDR3 DNA sequence: TGCAGCGTTGAGGTTAATGAAAAACTGTTTTTT. Complete variable domain (other parts from reference TRBV29-1 and TRBJ1-4): SAVISQKPSRDICQRGTSLTIQCQVDSQVTMMFWYRQQPGQSLTLIATANQGSEATYESGFVIDKFPISRPNLTFSTLTVSNMSPEDSSIYLCSVEVNEKLFFGSGTQLSVL.

The J gene is TRBJ2-3, the V gene TRBV27; D is ambiguous. This CDR3 has 14 residues. The germline CDR1 and CDR2 sequences are MNHEY and SMNVEV (reference sequence). V was cut by 5 bases and J by 0 bases, with 9 bases left in between. CDR3 sequence reads: CASSPIDSTDTQYF. CDR3 sequence (DNA): TGTGCCAGCAGTCCTATAGACAGCACAGATACGCAGTATTTT.